A selection of T cell receptor beta chains follows, all from one sample in a study of blood T cell repertoires in COVID-19. TCRdb's copy holds only in-frame clones and misses some; the assay was immunoSEQ multiplex PCR. The sample contains around 160,000 clones, more than 75% of which appear only once. The sample consisted of peripheral blood. These receptors came from an elderly man with acute or convalescent COVID-19. Both conserved end residues are part of each CDR3. D genes are given only for firm matches. For some rows the clone size is stated as once, few or many, or as a class when expanded; others skip it.

J,D,size,V,DNA,CDR3
TRBJ2-3,TRBD1,NA,TRBV5-1,TGCGCCAGCAGCCCCTGGCAGGGGGCAGATACGCAGTATTTT,CASSPWQGADTQYF
TRBJ2-7,TRBD1,NA,TRBV10-3,TGTGCCATCAGCAGACAGGGTGGAACCTACGAGCAGTACTTC,CAISRQGGTYEQYF
TRBJ1-5,NA,once,TRBV19,TGTGCCAGTAGTATTGGCCAGGCCCCCAATCAGCCCCAGCATTTT,CASSIGQAPNQPQHF
TRBJ2-3,NA,NA,TRBV29-1,TGCAGCGTTGAGTTGGACAGAAGAGATACGCAGTATTTT,CSVELDRRDTQYF
TRBJ1-5,TRBD1,NA,TRBV30,TGTGCCTGGAAAAACGAGGCGGGACAGAAAACTTATAGCAATCAGCCCCAGCATTTT,CAWKNEAGQKTYSNQPQHF
TRBJ2-3,NA,once,TRBV4-1,TGCGCCAGCAGCCAAGTTCGGGGGACTACGCAGTATTTT,CASSQVRGTTQYF
TRBJ2-5,NA,NA,TRBV3-1/TRBV3-2,TGTGCCAGCAGCCAAGGCGGGCTCCAAGAGACCCAGTACTTC,CASSQGGLQETQYF
TRBJ2-3,NA,NA,TRBV27,TGTGCCAGCGGAAAACCGGGACAACGCACAGATACGCAGTATTTT,CASGKPGQRTDTQYF
TRBJ1-1,TRBD1,NA,TRBV28,TGTGCCAGCAGTTTATCGGGACAGACAGAAGCTTTCTTT,CASSLSGQTEAFF
TRBJ2-1,NA,NA,TRBV27,TGTGCCAGCAGTTTACCCTTAGACTATCCCAATGAGCAGTTCTTC,CASSLPLDYPNEQFF
TRBJ1-2,TRBD1,NA,TRBV4-1,TGCGCCAGCAGCCAAGGGACAGGGGGGGACTATGGCTACACCTTC,CASSQGTGGDYGYTF
TRBJ2-5,NA,NA,TRBV12-3/TRBV12-4,TGTGCCAGCAGTTTAGGGGCCCCTGGGACCCAGTACTTC,CASSLGAPGTQYF
TRBJ1-1,NA,few,TRBV7-2,TGTGCCAGCAGCCCGATGACAGGTGTCAACACTGAAGCTTTCTTT,CASSPMTGVNTEAFF
TRBJ2-1,NA,NA,TRBV5-8,TGTGCCAGCAGCTTGCGGGGGAATCACAATGAGCAGTTCTTC,CASSLRGNHNEQFF
TRBJ2-2,NA,NA,TRBV4-1,TGCGCCAGCAGCCAAGAAAGGGGGAACACCGGGGAGCTGTTTTTT,CASSQERGNTGELFF
TRBJ2-7,TRBD2,NA,TRBV28,TGTGCCAGCAGTCTTACTAGCGGGGAGGTCTCCTACGAGCAGTACTTC,CASSLTSGEVSYEQYF
TRBJ2-7,NA,few,TRBV19,TGTGCCAGTAGTATAGGCGGGGACCCGCCCTACGAGCAGTACTTC,CASSIGGDPPYEQYF
TRBJ1-1,NA,NA,TRBV25-1,TGTGCCAGCAGAAGTGACAACGGGGACACTGAAGCTTTCTTT,CASRSDNGDTEAFF
TRBJ2-3,NA,once,TRBV9,TGTGCCAGCAGCGTCCCGGGAGGGACAGCCCGGAGGGCAGATACGCAGTATTTT,CASSVPGGTARRADTQYF
TRBJ2-7,TRBD2,NA,TRBV7-2,TGTGCCAGCAGCGTAACCGGGGGGGGGCCCTACGAGCAGTACTTC,CASSVTGGGPYEQYF
TRBJ2-3,NA,NA,TRBV5-4,TGTGCCAGCAGCCCGGGGACTACAGATACGCAGTATTTT,CASSPGTTDTQYF
TRBJ1-1,NA,NA,TRBV3-1/TRBV3-2,TGTGCCAGCAGGCCTACCATTTACCGGGACACTGAAGCTTTCTTT,CASRPTIYRDTEAFF
TRBJ2-7,NA,once,TRBV2,TGTGCCAGCAGTGAATCCGGGAGAAGCTACGAGCAGTACTTC,CASSESGRSYEQYF
TRBJ1-1,NA,NA,TRBV6-5,TGTGCCAGCAGGGTGGACAGTGGGAGTGAAGCTTTCTTT,CASRVDSGSEAFF
TRBJ1-5,NA,NA,TRBV30,TGTGCCTGGAGTGGACCAGGATGGGGCCAGCCCCAGCATTTT,CAWSGPGWGQPQHF
TRBJ1-5,NA,NA,TRBV6-6,TGTGCCAGCACCCCGGGCAATCAGCCCCAGCATTTT,CASTPGNQPQHF
TRBJ1-6,NA,once,TRBV19,TGTGCCACCTCTGGGGGGGGACGGACACCCCTCCACTTT,CATSGGGRTPLHF
TRBJ2-5,TRBD2,NA,TRBV18,TGTGCCAGCTCACCAAAAGAGCGGGGGGGCCAAGAGACCCAGTACTTC,CASSPKERGGQETQYF
TRBJ2-2,NA,NA,TRBV5-1,TGCGCCAGCAGCTTGGCAGGGTATAACGGGGAGCTGTTTTTT,CASSLAGYNGELFF
TRBJ2-3,NA,NA,TRBV29-1,TGCAGCGATGCACGGGGTAGCACAGATACGCAGTATTTT,CSDARGSTDTQYF
TRBJ1-5,TRBD1,NA,TRBV19,TGTGCCAGTAGTATATACCCCACGGGACAGAGCAATCAGCCCCAGCATTTT,CASSIYPTGQSNQPQHF
TRBJ1-1,NA,NA,TRBV12-3/TRBV12-4,TGTGCCAGCAGTTTACAGGGAGGAGCTTTCTTT,CASSLQGGAFF
TRBJ2-5,TRBD2,NA,TRBV3-1/TRBV3-2,TGTGCCAGCAGCCCCCCGACTAGCGGGGAAGAGACCCAGTACTTC,CASSPPTSGEETQYF
TRBJ1-1,NA,NA,TRBV3-1/TRBV3-2,TGTGCCAGCAGCCAGACTTTGGGGCGGGCTTTCTTT,CASSQTLGRAFF
TRBJ2-5,NA,NA,TRBV7-2,TGTGCCAGCAGCTCACTGGGAGTTGGAGAGACCCAGTACTTC,CASSSLGVGETQYF
TRBJ1-1,NA,NA,TRBV7-2,TGTGCCAGCAGCAAAGATCTATCCGGGAACACTGAAGCTTTCTTT,CASSKDLSGNTEAFF
TRBJ1-1,TRBD1,few,TRBV4-1,TGCGCCAGCAGCCGATCCGGACAGGTGAACACTGAAGCTTTCTTT,CASSRSGQVNTEAFF
TRBJ1-5,NA,NA,TRBV6-5,TGTGCCAGCAGCACAGACAATCAGCCCCAGCATTTT,CASSTDNQPQHF
TRBJ1-2,NA,once,TRBV27,TGTGCCAGCAGTTTAGAGGTGTCGCCAGTCGCTGGCTACACCTTC,CASSLEVSPVAGYTF
TRBJ2-7,TRBD2,NA,TRBV24-1,TGTGCCACCAGTGAACGGGCGGGGGGCGAGCAGTACTTC,CATSERAGGEQYF
TRBJ1-5,TRBD1,NA,TRBV7-6,TGTGCCAGCAGCTTAGAGGGACAGGGGAATCAGCCCCAGCATTTT,CASSLEGQGNQPQHF
TRBJ2-1,NA,NA,TRBV5-1,TGCGCCAGCAGCCCCCGCAGCAATGAGCAGTTCTTC,CASSPRSNEQFF
TRBJ2-7,NA,NA,TRBV20-1,TGCAGTGCTAGTCTAACCGCCGCGGGACGGTACTACGAGCAGTACTTC,CSASLTAAGRYYEQYF
TRBJ1-4,TRBD1,once,TRBV19,TGTGCCAGTAAGAAGACAGGGGGGACGCCAACTAATGAAAAACTGTTTTTT,CASKKTGGTPTNEKLFF
TRBJ2-3,TRBD2,NA,TRBV29-1,TGCAGCGTGGGACTAGCGGGGGGCACAGATACGCAGTATTTT,CSVGLAGGTDTQYF
TRBJ2-1,NA,few,TRBV6-1,TGTGCCAGCAGTGAAGCGCCGGCAGGGACTGGGGATGAGCAGTTCTTC,CASSEAPAGTGDEQFF
TRBJ2-7,TRBD1,few,TRBV3-1/TRBV3-2,TGTGCCAGCAGCCAAGGGGGACAGAAGAGCTCCTACGAGCAGTACTTC,CASSQGGQKSSYEQYF
TRBJ1-4,NA,NA,TRBV5-4,TGTGCCAGCAGCTTGTGGGGGGGAGGTGAAAAACTGTTTTTT,CASSLWGGGEKLFF
TRBJ1-5,TRBD1,NA,TRBV4-1,TGCGCCAGCAGCCCGGAGGACAGGAGCAATCAGCCCCAGCATTTT,CASSPEDRSNQPQHF
TRBJ1-6,NA,NA,TRBV28,TGTGCCAGCTTGATGCAGTATAATTCACCCCTCCACTTT,CASLMQYNSPLHF
TRBJ2-7,NA,few,TRBV20-1,TGCAGTGCTAGTTCAGGAATTGGCTACGAGCAGTACTTC,CSASSGIGYEQYF
TRBJ1-2,NA,NA,TRBV5-1,TGCGCCAGCAGCCCGGAGGGACTTACCTATGGCTACACCTTC,CASSPEGLTYGYTF